This TCR beta chain was profiled in a study of a mutant IDH1 vaccine in newly diagnosed glioma. Study background: Of the patients given treatment, approximately 60% were male and 37.5% were female, and a mean age of approximately 37 years was recorded. Earlier treatment was radiotherapy, temozolomide, or both, with most getting both.

Described time point: week 23, last vaccination. Topical imiquimod accompanied each vaccine dose, which consisted of 300 ug of mutant IDH1 20-mer peptide. Repertoires were generated with immunoSEQ multiplex PCR, while TCRdb's copy carries only in-frame clones and drops some. Of roughly 60,000 clones in the sample, about four fifths were seen once. Germline V gene data show CDR1 as SNHLY and CDR2 as FYNNEI. V shed 5 bases and J shed 4 bases, with 9 bases lying between them. The CDR3 is 14 amino acids. A few counts support this clone. Antigen: not known. The receptor was derived from a man aged 35-49 years with glioma. This sequence joins TRBV2 and TRBJ1-6; D ambiguous. Here the sequenced sample was PBMCs, taken from a glioma patient whose treatment included an IDH1 peptide vaccine. The CDR3, as DNA: TGTGCCAGCAGTCGTACATCTTATAATTCACCCCTCCACTTT. As protein: CASSRTSYNSPLHF.